The entry below describes one TCR beta chain. Trimming removed 2 bases from V and 9 bases from J; junction bases left unmatched: 8. CDR3 length: 16 amino acids. Germline-derived CDR1 and CDR2 are LNHNV and YYDKDF (reference sequence). This sample is drawn from a study of blood T cell repertoires in COVID-19. Study summary: Samples of COVID-19 (acute and convalescent) were obtained from the United States, Italy and Spain.

As originally analysed: Amplified reference gene primers provided the basis for estimating nucleated cell counts. The method was immunoSEQ multiplex PCR; TCRdb's version includes in-frame clones alone and lacks a portion of them. For V, J and clone size, that table is used; D and trimming come from the DNA. The data contain about 100,000 clones, approximately 91% of them singletons. This clonotype originated in a man aged 45-60 years with active COVID-19. The chain couples TRBV15 to TRBJ2-1; 12 positions match TRBD1. Sequenced: peripheral blood. The CDR3 region has the DNA TGTGCCACCAGCAGACTCATGGGACAGGGGGCAGGTGAGCAGTTCTTC. Its translation: CATSRLMGQGAGEQFF.